In its sample, the clone carrying this T cell receptor (beta chain) was seen a few times. Its antigen is not known. These data come from a study of identical twins. Healthy Caucasians were all of the donors. V lost 5 bases, J lost 8 bases, and 13 bases lay in between. CDR3 length equals 14 residues. Germline CDR1 and CDR2: SEHNR and FQNEAQ (reference sequence). Study-level results: Where out-of-frame alpha sequences were twin-shared, they showed excess low generation probability. Monozygotic twins shared more out-of-frame TCR alpha than recombination models predicted. Insertion counts were lower in abundant cord blood beta clonotypes, a trend that memory repertoires did not show.

TCRdb re-derived calls from the 5' RACE reads in MiXCR, one entry per CDR3 protein. The table has 500,000 to 700,000 distinct CDR3 sequences, roughly 7.2% seen once. These same data were also listed under a study on yellow fever vaccine responses in identical twins.

The sample consisted of PBMCs. The chain combines TRBV7-9 with TRBJ1-6; D ambiguous. This clonotype was sampled from a woman between 18 and 30 years old in good health. CDR3 loop: CASSPWGADSPLHF. CDR3 in DNA: TGTGCCAGCAGCCCATGGGGTGCGGATTCACCCCTCCACTTT.